These T cell receptor beta chains were read from a single sample in a study of blood T cells in healthy people across ages. TCRdb reprocessed the 5' RACE reads with MiXCR, giving one entry per CDR3 protein. The sample yields approximately 1.5 million distinct CDR3 sequences, about 31% seen once. Sequenced material: blood. The receptors here all came from a woman aged 25 to 39 in good health. The CDR3 runs from the conserved cysteine through the conserved F or W. Fields, in order: V gene, clone size, D gene, J gene, CDR3 length, CDR3 protein, CDR3 DNA. A D gene is named only where the DNA matches it firmly. Part of the rows lack a size; the others show once, few, many or a class for expanded clones.

TRBV6-1,few,-,TRBJ2-3,14,CASSEDPATDTQYF,TGTGCCAGCAGTGAGGATCCAGCCACAGATACGCAGTATTTT
TRBV5-1,-,-,TRBJ2-7,13,CASSLARRNEQYF,TGCGCCAGCAGCTTGGCTCGAAGGAACGAGCAGTACTTC
TRBV9,-,TRBD2,TRBJ2-5,15,CASSVGISGTETQYF,TGTGCCAGCAGCGTAGGTATTAGCGGGACAGAGACCCAGTACTTC
TRBV11-2,few,-,TRBJ1-2,14,CASSSPRAHYGYTF,TGTGCCAGCAGTAGCCCTAGAGCCCACTATGGCTACACCTTC
TRBV10-3,few,TRBD2,TRBJ2-1,15,CAIKPGLADFEEQFF,TGTGCCATCAAACCGGGACTAGCGGATTTTGAGGAGCAGTTCTTC
TRBV5-1,few,TRBD2,TRBJ2-7,18,CASSLKLAAPGRSYEQYF,TGCGCCAGCAGCTTGAAACTAGCGGCTCCAGGGAGATCCTACGAGCAGTACTTC
TRBV9,-,TRBD1,TRBJ1-2,14,CASSDTGGRTGYTF,TGTGCCAGCAGCGACACAGGGGGCAGAACGGGCTACACCTTC
TRBV28,-,TRBD1,TRBJ2-4,19,CASSLYPDRDLLAKNIQYF,TGTGCCAGCAGTTTATACCCGGACAGGGACCTTTTAGCCAAAAACATTCAGTACTTC
TRBV7-3,few,TRBD2,TRBJ2-7,15,CASSLEASGSGEQYF,TGTGCCAGCAGCTTAGAGGCTAGCGGCTCAGGCGAGCAGTACTTC
TRBV29-1,-,TRBD2,TRBJ2-5,19,CSVGSWGASGRAGAETQYF,TGCAGCGTTGGGAGCTGGGGGGCTAGCGGGAGGGCAGGAGCAGAGACCCAGTACTTC
TRBV30,-,TRBD1,TRBJ1-5,13,CAWNAQGGQPQHF,TGTGCCTGGAACGCTCAGGGGGGTCAGCCCCAGCATTTT
TRBV20-1,few,-,TRBJ2-3,16,CSAAPFSGGRTDTQYF,TGCAGTGCGGCCCCGTTTTCGGGGGGCCGCACAGATACGCAGTATTTT
TRBV7-3,once,TRBD2,TRBJ2-1,17,CASSLTGLAVAYNEQFF,TGTGCCAGCAGCTTAACGGGACTAGCTGTGGCCTACAATGAGCAGTTCTTC
TRBV10-1,-,TRBD2,TRBJ2-5,15,CASSESTSGQETQYF,TGCGCCAGCAGTGAGTCTACTAGCGGCCAAGAGACCCAGTACTTC
TRBV28,-,TRBD1,TRBJ1-1,15,CASSSSDRAGTEAFF,TGTGCCAGCAGTTCCTCCGACAGGGCGGGCACTGAAGCTTTCTTT
TRBV2,few,TRBD1,TRBJ1-2,14,CASTPLTGGYGYTF,TGTGCCAGCACCCCTTTGACAGGGGGCTATGGCTACACCTTC
TRBV18,many,-,TRBJ2-7,12,CASSPPTYEQYF,TGTGCCAGCAGCCCCCCTACCTACGAGCAGTACTTC
TRBV6-4,-,-,TRBJ1-6,15,CASRPRDPRDSPLHF,TGTGCCAGCAGACCCAGGGACCCCAGGGATTCACCCCTCCACTTT
TRBV28,-,-,TRBJ2-7,15,CASSLSQYRAYEQYF,TGTGCCAGCAGTTTATCGCAATACAGGGCTTACGAGCAGTACTTC
TRBV6-2/TRBV6-3,-,TRBD2,TRBJ2-5,14,CASTPRGEWETQYF,TGTGCCAGCACCCCTCGGGGGGAGTGGGAGACCCAGTACTTC
TRBV7-2,few,-,TRBJ2-1,15,CASSLAVGPYNEQFF,TGTGCCAGCAGCTTAGCCGTTGGCCCCTACAATGAGCAGTTCTTC
TRBV11-2,large,TRBD1,TRBJ2-1,18,CASSLVFGTGGSYNEQFF,TGTGCCAGCAGCTTAGTTTTCGGGACAGGGGGCTCCTACAATGAGCAGTTCTTC
TRBV27,-,-,TRBJ1-4,14,CASSFGKGNEKLFF,TGTGCCAGCAGTTTCGGAAAGGGTAATGAAAAACTGTTTTTT
TRBV7-2,-,TRBD2,TRBJ2-7,18,CASSLAHTSGRWAYEQYF,TGTGCCAGCAGCTTAGCCCATACTAGCGGGAGGTGGGCCTACGAGCAGTACTTC
TRBV27,few,-,TRBJ2-7,15,CASSLIMGSSYEQYF,TGTGCCAGCAGTTTGATAATGGGGAGTTCCTACGAGCAGTACTTC
TRBV20-1,few,TRBD2,TRBJ2-7,15,CSARAQSSGTYEQYF,TGCAGTGCTAGGGCCCAGTCTAGCGGGACCTACGAGCAGTACTTC
TRBV20-1,-,TRBD2,TRBJ2-3,17,CSARTALFLAGGDTQYF,TGCAGTGCTAGAACGGCCCTATTTCTAGCGGGAGGGGATACGCAGTATTTT
TRBV3-1,-,-,TRBJ1-1,13,CASSQFGGTEAFF,TGTGCCAGCAGCCAATTTGGGGGCACTGAAGCTTTCTTT
TRBV11-2,-,-,TRBJ1-4,15,CASSLVGAHNEKLFF,TGTGCCAGCAGCTTAGTGGGAGCTCATAATGAAAAACTGTTTTTT